This is a list of T cell receptor beta chains from one sample in a study of PD-1 blockade in classical Hodgkin lymphoma. Produced via immunoSEQ multiplex PCR; TCRdb's table is partial and in-frame only. The top ten clones hold around 6.5% of a sample with about 25,000 clones, approximately 80% of them seen once. Sequencing was performed on peripheral blood mononuclear cells (PBMCs), taken at baseline. The source of these receptors is a human donor with classical Hodgkin lymphoma. Both conserved end residues are part of each CDR3. Fields, in order: J gene, V gene, D gene, clone size, CDR3 protein, CDR3 DNA. D genes are given only for firm matches. Size is stated for part of the rows, as once, few or many counts, or as a class when the clone is expanded.

TRBJ2-2	TRBV11-3	NA	NA	CASSFGLLGELFF	TGTGCCAGCAGCTTCGGGCTCCTCGGGGAGCTGTTTTTT
TRBJ2-7	TRBV7-6	NA	NA	CASSLEGPSKTYEQYF	TGTGCCAGCAGCTTAGAGGGACCGAGCAAAACCTACGAGCAGTACTTC
TRBJ1-3	TRBV7-2	NA	once	CASSLRGISGNTIYF	TGTGCCAGCAGCTTACGGGGGATCTCTGGAAACACCATATATTTT
TRBJ2-7	TRBV6-6	TRBD1	NA	CASSLRQGGRDEQYF	TGTGCCAGCAGTCTACGACAGGGGGGGAGGGACGAGCAGTACTTC
TRBJ2-3	TRBV19	TRBD2	NA	CASLRLATDTQYF	TGTGCCAGTCTCCGACTAGCCACAGATACGCAGTATTTT
TRBJ2-5	TRBV7-6	NA	NA	CASSLAWEETQYF	TGTGCCAGCAGCTTAGCCTGGGAAGAGACCCAGTACTTC
TRBJ2-7	TRBV6-1	TRBD1	medium-sized	CASSGTGTGKMEQYF	TGTGCCAGCAGTGGCACCGGGACAGGGAAAATGGAGCAGTACTTC
TRBJ2-3	TRBV11-2	NA	NA	CASSLQDTQYF	TGTGCCAGCAGCTTACAAGATACGCAGTATTTT
TRBJ2-1	TRBV14	NA	NA	CASSQETSYNEQFF	TGTGCCAGCAGCCAAGAAACCTCCTACAATGAGCAGTTCTTC
TRBJ2-7	TRBV5-1	NA	NA	CASSLAGSYEQYF	TGCGCCAGCAGCTTGGCGGGCAGCTACGAGCAGTACTTC
TRBJ1-6	TRBV19	NA	few	CASSLPGRGGNSPLHF	TGTGCCAGTAGTCTGCCTGGTAGGGGAGGTAATTCACCCCTCCACTTT
TRBJ1-3	TRBV6-5	NA	NA	CASRQVASGNTIYF	TGTGCCAGCCGACAGGTTGCCTCTGGAAACACCATATATTTT
TRBJ2-2	TRBV13	NA	NA	CASSLGAGPITGELFF	TGTGCCAGCAGCCTCGGGGCCGGGCCAATCACCGGGGAGCTGTTTTTT
TRBJ1-3	TRBV18	NA	NA	CASSPLEGGRRSGNTIYF	TGTGCCAGCTCACCACTGGAGGGGGGCAGACGCTCTGGAAACACCATATATTTT
TRBJ1-4	TRBV18	NA	NA	CASSPHYWGEKLFF	TGTGCCAGCTCACCACACTATTGGGGTGAAAAACTGTTTTTT
TRBJ1-1	TRBV29-1	TRBD1	few	CSADRGSAFF	TGCAGCGCGGACAGGGGGAGCGCTTTCTTT
TRBJ1-2	TRBV29-1	TRBD1	NA	CSAGQGTIGGYTF	TGCAGCGCTGGACAGGGGACTATAGGTGGCTACACCTTC
TRBJ2-1	TRBV4-3	NA	NA	CASSEGFYGEQFF	TGCGCCAGCAGCGAAGGGTTCTACGGTGAGCAGTTCTTC
TRBJ2-3	TRBV9	NA	NA	CASETSWGRMYF	TGTGCCAGCGAAACCTCCTGGGGGCGGATGTATTTT
TRBJ2-7	TRBV4-3	NA	NA	CASSQGYGSYEQYF	TGCGCCAGCAGCCAAGGTTATGGATCCTACGAGCAGTACTTC
TRBJ1-6	TRBV6-6	TRBD1	NA	CASSLAPGQGNSPLHF	TGTGCCAGCAGTTTGGCTCCGGGACAGGGGAATTCACCCCTCCACTTT